A single sample is the source of the 18 T cell receptor beta chains below, sequenced in a study of blood T cell repertoires in COVID-19. TCRdb keeps only in-frame clones here, not all; method: immunoSEQ multiplex PCR. The sample has 85,000 to 110,000 clones, about 80% seen once. Sequenced sample: peripheral blood. The receptors were sampled from a human donor in a cohort sampled during active COVID-19.

The chain has TRBV2 and TRBJ1-6; D gene unclear. V lost 7 bases, J lost 8 bases, and 12 bases lay in between. Germline V CDR1 and CDR2: SNHLY, FYNNEI. CDR3 length: 13 residues. CDR3 nucleotides: TGTGCCAGCACCGGGAAGATGGATTCACCCCTCCACTTT. This translates into CASTGKMDSPLHF.

The rearrangement links TRBV9 to TRBJ1-1; 7 nucleotides line up with TRBD1. The CDR3 spans 15 residues. Germline V lookup: CDR1 SGDLS, CDR2 YYNGEE. V lost 3 bases, J lost 4 bases, and 9 bases stayed unmatched. CDR3 amino acids: CASSAATGQGTEAFF. The CDR3 DNA reads as TGTGCCAGCAGCGCAGCGACAGGGCAGGGCACTGAAGCTTTCTTT.

J is TRBJ2-7 and V is TRBV7-2; 9 bases are shared with TRBD1. The CDR3 totals 12 residues. V was pared by 4 bases and J by 12 bases, with 7 bases of the junction left unmatched. Per the germline V gene, CDR1 is SGHTA and CDR2 is FQGNSA. As DNA, the CDR3 is TGTGCCAGCAGCTCCCGGGACAGGGTTCCGTACTTC. It codes for CASSSRDRVPYF.

The gene calls are TRBV29-1 and TRBJ1-2; 8 positions match TRBD1. V was clipped by 5 bases and J by 8 bases; unmatched bases: 7. This CDR3 contains 12 residues. In germline, CDR1 is SQVTM, CDR2 ANQGSEA. In DNA, the CDR3 is TGCAGCGTTATGACAGGGGATTTGGGCTACACCTTC. Its protein is CSVMTGDLGYTF.

The chain carries TRBV7-9 and TRBJ2-1, with a tentative D call TRBD1 (7 bases). The V gene's germline CDR1 is SEHNR and CDR2 FQNEAQ (reference sequence). The CDR3 is made up of 15 amino acids. V dropped 6 bases and J dropped 7 bases, with 19 bases sitting between them. The CDR3 reads CASSPQGGVQNEQFF. In DNA, the CDR3 is TGTGCCAGCAGTCCCCAGGGGGGAGTTCAGAATGAGCAGTTCTTC.

This chain links TRBV4-2 with TRBJ1-2; D is unclear. V dropped 0 bases and J dropped 4 bases, with 15 bases sitting between them. The CDR3 has 16 amino acids. Germline loops: CDR1 LGHNA, CDR2 YNFKEQ. CDR3 residues: CASSQELVESVYGYTF. CDR3 nucleotides: TGTGCCAGCAGCCAAGAACTTGTGGAGTCTGTCTATGGCTACACCTTC.

The rearrangement links TRBV5-6 to TRBJ1-2; 8 bases align to TRBD1. The CDR3 is 17 amino acids. Looked up from germline, CDR1 is SGHDT and CDR2 is YYEEEE. Germline trimming cut 2 bases from V and 7 bases from J; bases unmatched to any gene: 16. In DNA, the CDR3 is TGTGCCAGCAGCTTTGAAAAGTCTCTCAGGGGGCGCTTTGGCTACACCTTC. The encoded protein is CASSFEKSLRGRFGYTF.

The chain carries TRBV27 and TRBJ1-2; 7 bases align to TRBD1. V was clipped by 5 bases and J by 0 bases; unmatched bases: 3. This CDR3 comprises 14 residues. CDR1 and CDR2 (germline): MNHEY, SMNVEV (reference sequence). In DNA, the CDR3 is TGTGCCAGCAGTCCAGGGGGGTCTAACTATGGCTACACCTTC. It translates to CASSPGGSNYGYTF.

The chain uses TRBV5-4 and TRBJ2-3, with D possibly matching TRBD1 (6 bases). The V and J ends lost 1 base and 0 bases respectively, with 6 bases between them. This CDR3 is built from 14 residues. The germline CDR1 and CDR2 sequences are SGHNT and YYREEE (reference sequence). The chain's CDR3 is CASSLRGSTDTQYF. CDR3 in DNA: TGTGCCAGCAGCTTGAGGGGGAGCACAGATACGCAGTATTTT.

The genes are TRBV9 and TRBJ2-5, with D maybe TRBD1 (6 bases). V lost 0 bases and J lost 2, with 8 bases in between. Germline V lookup: CDR1 SGDLS, CDR2 YYNGEE. The CDR3 consists of 14 residues. The CDR3 region is CASSVGTVQETQYF. The CDR3 DNA sequence: TGTGCCAGCAGCGTAGGGACAGTTCAAGAGACCCAGTACTTC.

This clone has more than one count but fewer than ten. The chain recombines TRBV7-8 with TRBJ1-2, with D unclear. Germline V gives CDR1 SGHVS, CDR2 FQNEAQ. V was cut by 5 bases and J by 7 bases, with 14 bases left in between. The CDR3 runs to 13 residues. The CDR3: CASSPTSLSGYTF. CDR3 DNA: TGTGCCAGCAGCCCGACTTCCCTAAGTGGCTACACCTTC.

A remark on this clone: At one boundary the junction diverges from the germline segment, which might be a read error. The V and J genes are TRBV29-1 and TRBJ1-5; perhaps TRBD1 as D (5 bases). The CDR3 is made up of 12 amino acids. Germline CDR1 and CDR2: SQVTM and ANQGSEA. CDR3 residues: CSVEGDGGTLNF. Here the CDR3 DNA reads TGCAGCGTTGAAGGGGATGGGGGGACGTTGAATTTT.

The table lists this clone with a few counts. The V call is TRBV2, the J call TRBJ1-2; 8 bases line up with TRBD1. CDR1 SNHLY and CDR2 FYNNEI come from the germline V gene. Germline trimming cut 6 bases from V and 7 bases from J; bases unmatched to any gene: 10. The CDR3 loop spans 14 amino acids. The CDR3 DNA is TGTGCCAGCAGAGACAGGACAGGGAATCGTGGCTACACCTTC. Translation: CASRDRTGNRGYTF.

This clone occurred a few times. The chain is built from TRBV5-4 and TRBJ1-2; maybe TRBD1 (6 bases). The CDR3 sequence is 13 residues long. The V end was cut by 6 bases, the J end by 1 base, with 10 bases between. CDR1 and CDR2 (germline): SGHNT, YYREEE (reference sequence). CDR3 protein: CASNRDSNYGYTF. The CDR3 bases are TGTGCCAGCAACAGGGATAGTAACTATGGCTACACCTTC.

In DNA, the CDR3 is TGTGCCAGCAGCTTGGAGGGGATGGCTAATGAAAAACTGTTTTTT. This codes for CASSLEGMANEKLFF. V usage is TRBV5-8 and J usage is TRBJ1-4; D perhaps matches TRBD1 (5 bases). There are 15 residues in the CDR3. Germline V gene lookup returns CDR1 SGHTS and CDR2 YDEGEE. V was shortened by 0 bases and J by 3 bases, with 9 bases between the two germline ends.

The CDR3 loop is CASSLQGAYEQYF. The CDR3 nucleotides read TGTGCCAGCAGCCTACAGGGGGCCTACGAGCAGTACTTC. V gene TRBV5-4 combines with J gene TRBJ2-7; TRBD1 matches at 8 bases. This CDR3 has 13 amino acids. Germline loops: CDR1 SGHNT, CDR2 YYREEE (reference sequence). With V trimmed by 4 bases and J by 2 bases, 2 bases remained unmatched.

The DNA of the CDR3 is TGCGCCAGCAGCCTGGACAGAAACTATGGCTACACCTTC. Amino acids: CASSLDRNYGYTF. V usage is TRBV5-1 and J usage is TRBJ1-2; possible D gene TRBD1, 6 bases. Germline V gives CDR1 SGHRS, CDR2 YFSETQ. The CDR3 is 13 residues long. With 4 bases removed from V and 2 bases from J, the gap between germline ends came to 9 bases.

The count of this clone is one. The gene calls are TRBV6-2 or TRBV6-3 and TRBJ1-4; the D gene is possibly TRBD1 (6 bases). The CDR3 contains 19 residues. Per germline, CDR1 MNHEY and CDR2 SVGEGT. Trimming took off 1 base at V and 0 bases at J, with 18 bases between the two ends. The CDR3 DNA reads as TGTGCCAGCAGTTACTTCCTACAGGGATCCGTGACAACTAATGAAAAACTGTTTTTT. Translated, it gives CASSYFLQGSVTTNEKLFF.